One and the same sample provided the 15 T cell receptor beta chains below, sequenced in a study of T cell responses to AZD1222 COVID-19 vaccine (dated by TCRdb to the early 2020s). The time point label of this sample denotes: baseline before first vaccination. The library was made by the immunoSEQ multiplex PCR assay. Not all clones reach the TCRdb copy of this immuneACCESS table, which keeps in-frame sequences only. Checked studies attribute under half of the gap to unresolved V genes and leave the rest unexplained. Recorded for this sample are about 140,000 clones; approximately 90% of them occurred a single time. Jointly, the top ten make up about 3.4% of the sample. The specimen was peripheral blood, collected on day 0 of AZD1222 vaccination. The receptors stem from an adult in good health.

The genes are TRBV6-2 or TRBV6-3 and TRBJ2-3; unclear D gene. The length of the CDR3 is 12 residues. The germline gives CDR1 MNHEY, CDR2 SVGEGT. V shed 5 bases and J shed 7 bases, with 10 bases lying between them. CDR3 amino acids: CASSPSQYTQYF. The CDR3 nucleotides read TGTGCCAGCAGTCCCTCTCAATATACGCAGTATTTT.

The chain recombines TRBV30 with TRBJ1-2; 9 positions match TRBD1. Germline CDR1 GTSNPN, CDR2 SVGIG (reference sequence). Trimming took 4 bases from V and 10 from J; bases not matched to a gene: 10. The length of the CDR3 is 13 residues. The CDR3 sequence is CAWTLGTGIAYTF. DNA for the CDR3: TGTGCCTGGACGCTCGGGACAGGGATCGCCTACACCTTC. The full variable domain, in which reference TRBV30 and TRBJ1-2 provide the parts outside the CDR3, is SQTIHQWPATLVQPVGSPLSLECTVEGTSNPNLYWYRQAAGRGLQLLFYSVGIGQISSEVPQNLSASRPQDRQFILSSKKLLLSDSGFYLCAWTLGTGIAYTFGSGTRLTVV.

V usage is TRBV27 and J usage is TRBJ1-1, with 7 bases matching TRBD1. With V trimmed by 4 bases and J by 9 bases, 8 bases remained unmatched. Per germline, CDR1 MNHEY and CDR2 SMNVEV (reference sequence). There are 13 residues in the CDR3. CDR3 coding DNA: TGTGCCAGCAGTTCCGAGACAGGGCGGAAAGCTTTCTTT. Protein sequence: CASSSETGRKAFF.

V and J are TRBV11-2 and TRBJ2-2; possibly TRBD2 for D (6 bases). The V end was cut by 3 bases, the J end by 4 bases, with 12 bases between. Germline V gives CDR1 SGHAT, CDR2 FQNNGV. CDR3 size: 15 residues. Here the CDR3 reads CASSFRRGGTGELFF. The CDR3 DNA reads as TGTGCCAGCAGCTTCCGGAGGGGTGGCACCGGGGAGCTGTTTTTT. Filled out from reference TRBV11-2 and TRBJ2-2, the complete variable domain reads EAGVAQSPRYKIIEKRQSVAFWCNPISGHATLYWYQQILGQGPKLLIQFQNNGVVDDSQLPKDRFSAERLKGVDSTLKIQPAKLEDSAVYLCASSFRRGGTGELFFGEGSRLTVL.

This sequence joins TRBV6-4 and TRBJ2-2, with TRBD1 matching over 9 bases. CDR1 is MRHNA, CDR2 SNTAGT, per germline. Trimming took 2 bases from V and 0 from J; bases not matched to a gene: 4. The CDR3 sequence is 17 residues long. CDR3 region: CASSDHGTGSNTGELFF. For the CDR3, the DNA is TGTGCCAGCAGTGACCATGGGACAGGGTCGAACACCGGGGAGCTGTTTTTT.

V gene TRBV10-3 combines with J gene TRBJ1-2; no reliable D call. The CDR3 consists of 16 residues. From germline, CDR1 is ENHRY and CDR2 SYGVKD. Trimming removed 2 bases at V and 0 bases at J, with 13 bases between. The CDR3 nucleotides are TGTGCCATCAGTGAGGATATGCCACGCCCTAACTATGGCTACACCTTC. Translation gives CAISEDMPRPNYGYTF.

This rearrangement joins TRBV18 to TRBJ2-7; TRBD1 is a possible D gene (5 bases). The V end was cut by 0 bases, the J end by 7 bases, with 13 bases between. Per germline, CDR1 KGHSH and CDR2 LQKENI. There are 14 residues in the CDR3. The CDR3 bases are TGTGCCAGCTCACCACCGGTCTATGGGGCGGAGCAGTACTTC. Its translation: CASSPPVYGAEQYF.

The table lists this clone with a count of one. The gene calls are TRBV7-9 and TRBJ1-1; 8 nucleotides align to TRBD1. Looked up from germline, CDR1 is SEHNR and CDR2 is FQNEAQ (reference sequence). The CDR3 runs to 13 residues. J lost 4 bases, V lost 4 bases, and 2 bases had no gene match. The CDR3 DNA reads TGTGCCAGCAGCTCTGACAGGGGCACTGAAGCTTTCTTT. Residues: CASSSDRGTEAFF. The whole variable domain, remainder taken from reference TRBV7-9 and TRBJ1-1, is DTGVSQNPRHKITKRGQNVTFRCDPISEHNRLYWYRQTLGQGPEFLTYFQNEAQLEKSRLLSDRFSAERPKGSFSTLEIQRTEQGDSAMYLCASSSDRGTEAFFGQGTRLTVV.

The chain employs TRBV5-6 and TRBJ1-2, with TRBD1 as a possible D gene (5 bases). With 5 bases removed from V and 2 bases from J, the gap between germline ends came to 10 bases. CDR1 and CDR2 (germline): SGHDT, YYEEEE. This CDR3 contains 13 residues. CDR3 nucleotides: TGTGCCAGCAGTCCGGGACGGAACTATGGCTACACCTTC. This translates into CASSPGRNYGYTF.

The J gene is TRBJ1-5, the V gene TRBV6-4; no clear D gene. There are 11 residues in the CDR3. The germline V and J ends were trimmed by 3 bases and 7 bases, with 4 bases remaining between them. The V gene's germline CDR1 is MRHNA and CDR2 SNTAGT. CDR3 sequence reads: CASSEGQPQHF. The CDR3 DNA is TGTGCCAGCAGTGAAGGACAGCCCCAGCATTTT.

The chain links TRBV19 to TRBJ1-5; the D is unclear. V lost 3 bases and J 3 bases, leaving 12 bases between the germline ends. There are 15 residues in the CDR3. Germline CDR1 is LNHDA and CDR2 is SQIVND (reference sequence). The CDR3 region has the DNA TGTGCCAGTAGTATCAAAGGGTTCTACAATCAGCCCCAGCATTTT. Translation: CASSIKGFYNQPQHF.

Written as DNA, the CDR3 is TGTGCCAGCAGTGAAGCCGGGACAGGGCACCTCGAGCAGTACTTC. This codes for CASSEAGTGHLEQYF. The genes are TRBV6-1 and TRBJ2-7; 9 nucleotides line up with TRBD1. CDR3 length equals 15 residues. V was pared by 0 bases and J by 6 bases, with 6 bases of the junction left unmatched. CDR1 and CDR2 (germline): MNHNS, SASEGT.

The V call is TRBV7-9, the J call TRBJ1-4; D not resolved. The germline V and J ends were trimmed by 0 bases and 8 bases, with 4 bases remaining between them. The CDR3 is 12 residues long. Looked up from germline, CDR1 is SEHNR and CDR2 is FQNEAQ (reference sequence). CDR3 sequence (DNA): TGTGCCAGCAGCTTAGCGCAAGAAAAACTGTTTTTT. It specifies CASSLAQEKLFF. Variable domain in full (rest from reference TRBV7-9 and TRBJ1-4): DTGVSQNPRHKITKRGQNVTFRCDPISEHNRLYWYRQTLGQGPEFLTYFQNEAQLEKSRLLSDRFSAERPKGSFSTLEIQRTEQGDSAMYLCASSLAQEKLFFGSGTQLSVL.

This clone was found once. The chain recombines TRBV15 with TRBJ2-3, with 11 bases that match TRBD1. The CDR3 is 18 amino acids. Germline V gives CDR1 LNHNV, CDR2 YYDKDF (reference sequence). V dropped 6 bases and J dropped 0; count of bases not matched to a gene: 11. Here the CDR3 reads CATRALTGTGGSTDTQYF. In DNA, the CDR3 is TGTGCCACCAGAGCACTAACCGGGACAGGGGGTAGCACAGATACGCAGTATTTT.

The rearrangement links TRBV27 to TRBJ1-3, with unresolved D. This CDR3 spans 13 amino acids. CDR1 MNHEY and CDR2 SMNVEV come from the germline V gene (reference sequence). V gave up 0 bases and J gave up 8 bases, with 8 bases separating them. The DNA for the CDR3 is TGTGCCAGCAGTTTATCCCAGGCCTACACCATATATTTT. It is translated as CASSLSQAYTIYF.